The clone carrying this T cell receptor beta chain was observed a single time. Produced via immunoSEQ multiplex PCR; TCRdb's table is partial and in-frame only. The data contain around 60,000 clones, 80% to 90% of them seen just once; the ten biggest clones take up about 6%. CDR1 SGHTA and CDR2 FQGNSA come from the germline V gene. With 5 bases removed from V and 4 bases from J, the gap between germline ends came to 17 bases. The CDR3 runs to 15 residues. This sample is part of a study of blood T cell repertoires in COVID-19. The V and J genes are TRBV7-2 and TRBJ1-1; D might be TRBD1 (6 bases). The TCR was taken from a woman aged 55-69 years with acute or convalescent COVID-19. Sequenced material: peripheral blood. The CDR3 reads CASSPQQGLSTEAFF. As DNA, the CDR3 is TGTGCCAGCAGCCCTCAACAGGGATTGAGCACTGAAGCTTTCTTT. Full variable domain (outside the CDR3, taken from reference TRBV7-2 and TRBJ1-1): GAGVSQSPSNKVTEKGKDVELRCDPISGHTALYWYRQSLGQGLEFLIYFQGNSAPDKSGLPSDRFSAERTGGSVSTLTIQRTQQEDSAVYLCASSPQQGLSTEAFFGQGTRLTVV.